The present entry profiles one TCR beta chain with its context. What it binds is unknown. The data were obtained in a study of beta chain features in type 1 diabetes. Whole-study findings and limits: VDJ junctions in type 1 diabetes patients carried more deletions and fewer insertions.

Expressed TCRB transcripts got sequenced, as all isolated RNA was reverse transcribed. Sequencing used immunoSEQ multiplex PCR; TCRdb keeps in-frame clones, though not all of them. The sample carries about 410,000 clones, 14% recorded once. Trimming took off 0 bases at V and 6 bases at J, with 8 bases between the two ends. Germline lookup yields CDR1 MNHEY and CDR2 SMNVEV (reference sequence). The CDR3 has 13 residues. The material sequenced was naive CD4+ T cells from blood. The rearrangement joins TRBV27 to TRBJ1-2; no clear D. The TCR originated in a man between 25 and 39 years old in good health. The CDR3 DNA sequence: TGTGCCAGCAGTTTATCTCAAGGGAATGGCTACACCTTC. Translated, it gives CASSLSQGNGYTF.